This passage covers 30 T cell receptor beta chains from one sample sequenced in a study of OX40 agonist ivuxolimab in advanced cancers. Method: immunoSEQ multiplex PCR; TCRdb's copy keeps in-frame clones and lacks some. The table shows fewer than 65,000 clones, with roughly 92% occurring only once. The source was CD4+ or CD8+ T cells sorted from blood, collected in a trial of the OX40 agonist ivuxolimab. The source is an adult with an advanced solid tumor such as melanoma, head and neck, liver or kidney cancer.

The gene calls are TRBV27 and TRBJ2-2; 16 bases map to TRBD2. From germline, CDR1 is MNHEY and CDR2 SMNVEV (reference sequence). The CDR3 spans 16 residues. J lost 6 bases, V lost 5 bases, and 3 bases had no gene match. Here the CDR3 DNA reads TGTGCCAGCAGTGAGGGACTAGCGGGGGGGCCCGGGGAGCTGTTTTTT. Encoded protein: CASSEGLAGGPGELFF.

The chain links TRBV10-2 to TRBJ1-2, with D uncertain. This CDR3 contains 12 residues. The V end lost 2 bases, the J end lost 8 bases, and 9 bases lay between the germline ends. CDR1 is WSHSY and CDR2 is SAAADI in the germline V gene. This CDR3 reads CASSENLGGYTF. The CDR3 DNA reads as TGCGCCAGCAGTGAGAATTTAGGAGGCTACACCTTC.

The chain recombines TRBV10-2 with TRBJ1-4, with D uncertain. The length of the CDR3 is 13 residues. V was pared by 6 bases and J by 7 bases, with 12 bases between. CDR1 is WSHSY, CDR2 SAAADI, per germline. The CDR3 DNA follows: TGCGCCAGCAGGGCGGGGTTCGGTGAAAAACTGTTTTTT. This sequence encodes CASRAGFGEKLFF.

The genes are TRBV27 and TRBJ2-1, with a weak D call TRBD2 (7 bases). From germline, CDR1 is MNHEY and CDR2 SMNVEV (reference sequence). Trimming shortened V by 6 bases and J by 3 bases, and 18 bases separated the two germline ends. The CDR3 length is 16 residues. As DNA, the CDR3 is TGTGCCAGCAGAGAGCACGACGGGGGGCTCTACAATGAGCAGTTCTTC. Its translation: CASREHDGGLYNEQFF.

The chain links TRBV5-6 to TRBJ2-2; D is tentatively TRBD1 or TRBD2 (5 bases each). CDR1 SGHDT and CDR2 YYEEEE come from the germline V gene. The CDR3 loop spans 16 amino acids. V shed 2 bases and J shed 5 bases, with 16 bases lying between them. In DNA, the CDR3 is TGTGCCAGCAGCTTCTCGGGGCTTTATGGAACCGGGGAGCTGTTTTTT. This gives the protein CASSFSGLYGTGELFF. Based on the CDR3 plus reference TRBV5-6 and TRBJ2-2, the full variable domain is DAGVTQSPTHLIKTRGQQVTLRCSPKSGHDTVSWYQQALGQGPQFIFQYYEEEERQRGNFPDRFSGHQFPNYSSELNVNALLLGDSALYLCASSFSGLYGTGELFFGEGSRLTVL.

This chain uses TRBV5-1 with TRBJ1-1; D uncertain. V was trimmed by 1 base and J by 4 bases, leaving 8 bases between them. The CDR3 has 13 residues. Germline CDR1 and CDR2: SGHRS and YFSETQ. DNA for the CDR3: TGCGCCAGCAGCTTGTCAATCGTCACTGAAGCTTTCTTT. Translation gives CASSLSIVTEAFF.

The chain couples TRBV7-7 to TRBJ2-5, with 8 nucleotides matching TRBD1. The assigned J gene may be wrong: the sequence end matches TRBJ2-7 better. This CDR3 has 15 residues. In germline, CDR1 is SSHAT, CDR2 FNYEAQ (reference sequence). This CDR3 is CASSLGQGSSYEQYF. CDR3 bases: TGTGCCAGCAGCTTAGGACAGGGGAGCTCCTACGAGCAGTACTTC.

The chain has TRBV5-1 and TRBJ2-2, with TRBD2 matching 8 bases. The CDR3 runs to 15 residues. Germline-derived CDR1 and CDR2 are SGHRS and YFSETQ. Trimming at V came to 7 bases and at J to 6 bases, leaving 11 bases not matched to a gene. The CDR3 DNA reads TGCGCCAGCTCCACGCTATCGGGGGGGCCCGGGGAGCTGTTTTTT. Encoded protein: CASSTLSGGPGELFF. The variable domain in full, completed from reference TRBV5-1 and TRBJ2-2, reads KAGVTQTPRYLIKTRGQQVTLSCSPISGHRSVSWYQQTPGQGLQFLFEYFSETQRNKGNFPGRFSGRQFSNSRSEMNVSTLELGDSALYLCASSTLSGGPGELFFGEGSRLTVL.

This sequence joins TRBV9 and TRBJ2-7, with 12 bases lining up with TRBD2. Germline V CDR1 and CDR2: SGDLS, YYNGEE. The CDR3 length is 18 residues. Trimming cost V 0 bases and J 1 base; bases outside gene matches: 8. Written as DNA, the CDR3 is TGTGCCAGCAGCGTAGATTGGACTAGCGGGGCGCATTCCTACGAGCAGTACTTC. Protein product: CASSVDWTSGAHSYEQYF.

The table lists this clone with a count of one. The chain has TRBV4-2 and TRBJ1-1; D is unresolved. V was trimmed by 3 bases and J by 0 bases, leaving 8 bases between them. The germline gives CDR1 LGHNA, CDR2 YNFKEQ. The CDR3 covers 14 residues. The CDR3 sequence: CASSHLTVNTEAFF. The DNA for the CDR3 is TGTGCCAGCAGCCACTTGACCGTGAACACTGAAGCTTTCTTT.

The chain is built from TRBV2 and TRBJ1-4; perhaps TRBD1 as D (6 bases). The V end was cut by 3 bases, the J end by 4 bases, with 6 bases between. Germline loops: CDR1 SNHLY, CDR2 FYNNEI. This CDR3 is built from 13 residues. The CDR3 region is CASSDRGNEKLFF. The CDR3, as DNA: TGTGCCAGCAGTGACAGGGGTAATGAAAAACTGTTTTTT.

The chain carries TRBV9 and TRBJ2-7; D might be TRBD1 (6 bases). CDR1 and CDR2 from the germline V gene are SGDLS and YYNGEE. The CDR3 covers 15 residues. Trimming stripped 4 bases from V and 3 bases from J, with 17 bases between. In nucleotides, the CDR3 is TGTGCCAGCAGCTTAGGACAGTTTGGGGACTACGAGCAGTACTTC. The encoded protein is CASSLGQFGDYEQYF. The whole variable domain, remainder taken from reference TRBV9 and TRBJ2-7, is DSGVTQTPKHLITATGQRVTLRCSPRSGDLSVYWYQQSLDQGLQFLIQYYNGEERAKGNILERFSAQQFPDLHSELNLSSLELGDSALYFCASSLGQFGDYEQYFGPGTRLTVT.

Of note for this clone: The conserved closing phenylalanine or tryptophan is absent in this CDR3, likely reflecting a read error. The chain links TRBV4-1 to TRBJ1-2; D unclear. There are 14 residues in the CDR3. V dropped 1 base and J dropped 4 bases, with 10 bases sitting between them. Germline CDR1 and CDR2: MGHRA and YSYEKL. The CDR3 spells CASSQGGIGYGYTS. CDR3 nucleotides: TGCGCCAGCAGCCAAGGGGGTATTGGCTATGGCTACACCTCC.

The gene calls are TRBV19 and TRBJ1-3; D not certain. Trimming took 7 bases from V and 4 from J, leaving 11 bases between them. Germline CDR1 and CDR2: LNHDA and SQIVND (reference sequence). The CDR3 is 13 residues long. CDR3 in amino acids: CASKDAGGNTIYF. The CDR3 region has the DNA TGTGCCAGTAAAGACGCCGGAGGAAACACCATATATTTT.

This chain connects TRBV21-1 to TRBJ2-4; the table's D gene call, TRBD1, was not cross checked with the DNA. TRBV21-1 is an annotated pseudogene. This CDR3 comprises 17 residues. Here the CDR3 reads CASSKEGTGGTKNIQYF. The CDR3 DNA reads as TGTGCCAGCAGCAAAGAGGGTACAGGGGGCACCAAAAACATTCAGTACTTC.

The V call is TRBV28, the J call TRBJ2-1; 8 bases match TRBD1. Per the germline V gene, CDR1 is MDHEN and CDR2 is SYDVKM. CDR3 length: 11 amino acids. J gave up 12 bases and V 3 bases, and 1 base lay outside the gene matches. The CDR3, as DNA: TGTGCCAGCAGTTTTGGACAGGGGCAGTTCTTC. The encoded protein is CASSFGQGQFF.

The CDR3 reads CASSPTGERFYQPQHF. The CDR3 DNA sequence: TGTGCCAGCAGCCCAACAGGGGAACGGTTTTATCAGCCCCAGCATTTT. The V gene is TRBV5-4, the J gene TRBJ1-5; TRBD1 matches 7 bases. Trimming at V came to 4 bases and at J to 5 bases, leaving 12 bases not matched to a gene. The CDR3 covers 16 residues. Germline-derived CDR1 and CDR2 are SGHNT and YYREEE (reference sequence).

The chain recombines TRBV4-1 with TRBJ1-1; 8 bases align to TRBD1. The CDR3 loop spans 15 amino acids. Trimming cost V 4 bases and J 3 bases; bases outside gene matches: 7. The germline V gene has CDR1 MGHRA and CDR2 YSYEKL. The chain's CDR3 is CASSRSTGVDTEAFF. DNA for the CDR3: TGCGCCAGCAGCCGATCGACAGGGGTAGACACTGAAGCTTTCTTT.

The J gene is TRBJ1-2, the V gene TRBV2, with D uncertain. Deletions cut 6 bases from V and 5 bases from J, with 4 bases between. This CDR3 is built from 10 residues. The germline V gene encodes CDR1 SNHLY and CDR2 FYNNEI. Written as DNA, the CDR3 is TGTGCCAGCAGCGAATATGGCTACACCTTC. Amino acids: CASSEYGYTF.

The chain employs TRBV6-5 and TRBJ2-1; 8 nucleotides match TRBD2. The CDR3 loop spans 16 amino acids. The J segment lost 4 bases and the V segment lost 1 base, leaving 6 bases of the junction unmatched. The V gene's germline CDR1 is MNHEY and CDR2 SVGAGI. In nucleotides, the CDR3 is TGTGCCAGCAGTTACTTAACGGGGGGGGTTTACAATGAGCAGTTCTTC. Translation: CASSYLTGGVYNEQFF.

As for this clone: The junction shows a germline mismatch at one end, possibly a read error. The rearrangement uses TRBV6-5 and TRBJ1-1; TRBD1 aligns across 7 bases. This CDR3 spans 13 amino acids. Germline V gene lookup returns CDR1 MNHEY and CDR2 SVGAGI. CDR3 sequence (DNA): TGTGCCAGCAGTTACTCAGGGGGTCAAGGGGGCTCTTTT. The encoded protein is CASSYSGGQGGSF.

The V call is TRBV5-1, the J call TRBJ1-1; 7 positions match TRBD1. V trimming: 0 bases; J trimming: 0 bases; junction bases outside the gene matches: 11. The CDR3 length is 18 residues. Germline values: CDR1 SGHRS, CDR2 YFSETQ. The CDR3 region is CASSLEFAAGGLNTEAFF. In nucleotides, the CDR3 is TGCGCCAGCAGCTTGGAGTTCGCGGCAGGGGGTTTGAACACTGAAGCTTTCTTT. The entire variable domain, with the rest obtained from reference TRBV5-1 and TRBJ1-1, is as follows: KAGVTQTPRYLIKTRGQQVTLSCSPISGHRSVSWYQQTPGQGLQFLFEYFSETQRNKGNFPGRFSGRQFSNSRSEMNVSTLELGDSALYLCASSLEFAAGGLNTEAFFGQGTRLTVV.

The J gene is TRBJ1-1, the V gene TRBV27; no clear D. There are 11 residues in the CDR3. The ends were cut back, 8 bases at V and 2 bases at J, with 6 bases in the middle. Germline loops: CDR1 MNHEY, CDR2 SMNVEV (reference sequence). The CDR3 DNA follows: TGTGCCAGCGGTGAAAACACTGAAGCTTTCTTT. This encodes CASGENTEAFF.

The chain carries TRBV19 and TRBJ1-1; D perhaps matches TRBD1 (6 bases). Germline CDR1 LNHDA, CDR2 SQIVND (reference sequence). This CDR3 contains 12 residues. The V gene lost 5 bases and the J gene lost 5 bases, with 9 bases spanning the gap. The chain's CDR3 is CASSYGQTEAFF. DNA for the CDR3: TGTGCCAGTAGTTACGGACAGACTGAAGCTTTCTTT.

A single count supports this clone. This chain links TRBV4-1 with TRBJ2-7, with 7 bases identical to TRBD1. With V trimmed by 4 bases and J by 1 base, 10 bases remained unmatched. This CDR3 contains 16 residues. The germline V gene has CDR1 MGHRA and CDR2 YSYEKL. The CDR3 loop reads CASSLIAGTVSYEQYF. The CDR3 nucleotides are TGCGCCAGCAGCCTAATTGCCGGGACAGTATCCTACGAGCAGTACTTC.

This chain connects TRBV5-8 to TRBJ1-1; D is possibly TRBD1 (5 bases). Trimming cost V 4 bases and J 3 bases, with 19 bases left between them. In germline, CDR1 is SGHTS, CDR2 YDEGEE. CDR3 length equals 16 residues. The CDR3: CASSPISGLGHTEAFF. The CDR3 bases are TGTGCCAGCAGCCCCATATCGGGACTTGGGCACACTGAAGCTTTCTTT.

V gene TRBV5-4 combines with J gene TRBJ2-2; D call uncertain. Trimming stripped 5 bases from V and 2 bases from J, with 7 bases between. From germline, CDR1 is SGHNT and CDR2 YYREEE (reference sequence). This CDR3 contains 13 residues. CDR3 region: CASRTDNTGELFF. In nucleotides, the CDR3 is TGTGCCAGCAGAACAGATAACACCGGGGAGCTGTTTTTT. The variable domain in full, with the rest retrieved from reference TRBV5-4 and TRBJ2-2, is ETGVTQSPTHLIKTRGQQVTLRCSSQSGHNTVSWYQQALGQGPQFIFQYYREEENGRGNFPPRFSGLQFPNYSSELNVNALELDDSALYLCASRTDNTGELFFGEGSRLTVL.

CDR3 nucleotides: TGTGCCAGCCGGGACAGGGACCCCAAGCCGAGCAATCAGCCCCAGCATTTT. This codes for CASRDRDPKPSNQPQHF. This rearrangement joins TRBV2 to TRBJ1-5, with 9 bases that match TRBD1. V lost 8 bases to trimming and J lost 1 base; unmatched junction nucleotides: 12. The CDR3 sequence is 17 residues long. CDR1 is SNHLY, CDR2 FYNNEI, per germline.

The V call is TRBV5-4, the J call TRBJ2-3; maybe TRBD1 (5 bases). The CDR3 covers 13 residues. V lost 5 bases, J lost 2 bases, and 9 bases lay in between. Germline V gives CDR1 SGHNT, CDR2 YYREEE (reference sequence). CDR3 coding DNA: TGTGCCAGCAGAGGGGCGAACACAGATACGCAGTATTTT. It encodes CASRGANTDTQYF.

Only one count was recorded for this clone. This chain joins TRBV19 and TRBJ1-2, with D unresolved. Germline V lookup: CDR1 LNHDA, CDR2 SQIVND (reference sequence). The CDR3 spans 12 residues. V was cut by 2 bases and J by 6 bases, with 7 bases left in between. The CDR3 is CASSISLHGYTF. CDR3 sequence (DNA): TGTGCCAGTAGTATATCCTTACATGGCTACACCTTC. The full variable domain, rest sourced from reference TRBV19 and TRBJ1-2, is DGGITQSPKYLFRKEGQNVTLSCEQNLNHDAMYWYRQDPGQGLRLIYYSQIVNDFQKGDIAEGYSVSREKKESFPLTVTSAQKNPTAFYLCASSISLHGYTFGSGTRLTVV.